This T cell receptor (beta chain) was sequenced in a study of human T cells and chemical hapten exposure. On the study more broadly: The scalp of each patient received a weekly diphenylcyclopropenone dose for the full approximately 22-week study.

Time point reported: pre-sensitization, week 0. The treatment: therapeutic diphenylcyclopropenone sensitization with weekly scalp DPC. About this clonotype: Its specificity is unknown.

As the library was built, unique molecular identifiers were attached to individual cDNA molecules. TCRdb fed the RACE reads into MiXCR, producing one record per CDR3 protein. Of roughly 100,000 distinct CDR3 sequences in the sample, roughly 12% are singletons; the top ten hold around 1.5%. Study outcomes and limitations: TCRs at a frequency above 1 in 1000 stayed unchanged with DPC sensitization. Correlating positively with patch test score were the PT1 expanded TCR counts.

The sequence was collected from a woman between 50 and 59 years old with alopecia areata. Some clones in this sample may be carry-over from other donors' samples. Sequenced here: whole blood, sampled in connection with sensitization to the hapten diphenylcyclopropenone (DPC).

The CDR3 loop is CASTVGSYEQYF. CDR3 coding DNA: TGTGCCAGCACCGTGGGCAGCTACGAGCAGTACTTC. This chain joins TRBV2 and TRBJ2-7; D is unclear. Trimming cost V 7 bases and J 3 bases, with 10 bases left between them. Germline assignment: CDR1 SNHLY and CDR2 FYNNEI. This CDR3 has 12 residues.